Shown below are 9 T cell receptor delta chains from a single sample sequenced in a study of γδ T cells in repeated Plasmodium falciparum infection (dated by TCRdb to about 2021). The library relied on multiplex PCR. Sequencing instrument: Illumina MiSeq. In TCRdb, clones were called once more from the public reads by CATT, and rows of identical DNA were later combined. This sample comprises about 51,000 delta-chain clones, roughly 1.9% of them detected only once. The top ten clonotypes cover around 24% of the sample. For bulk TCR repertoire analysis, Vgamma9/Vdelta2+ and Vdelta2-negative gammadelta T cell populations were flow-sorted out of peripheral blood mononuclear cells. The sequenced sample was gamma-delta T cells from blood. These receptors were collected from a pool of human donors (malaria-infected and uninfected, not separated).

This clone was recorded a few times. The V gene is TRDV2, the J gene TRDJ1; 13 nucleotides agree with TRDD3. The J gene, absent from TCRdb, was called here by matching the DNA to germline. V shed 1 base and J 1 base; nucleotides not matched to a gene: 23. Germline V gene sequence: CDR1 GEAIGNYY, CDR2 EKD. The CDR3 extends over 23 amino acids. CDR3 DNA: TGTGCCTGTGACACTTTACTGGGGGATACGGGTGTCTCGCCTAGGGCATCCACCGATAAACTCATCTTT. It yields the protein CACDTLLGDTGVSPRASTDKLIF.

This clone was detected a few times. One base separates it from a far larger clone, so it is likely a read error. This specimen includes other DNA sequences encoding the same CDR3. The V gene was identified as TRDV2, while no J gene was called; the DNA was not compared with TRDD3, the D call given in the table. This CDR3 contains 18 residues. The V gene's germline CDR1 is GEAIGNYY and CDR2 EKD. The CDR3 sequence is CACDHSSLGDPYTDKLIF. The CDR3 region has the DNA TGTGCCTGTGACCATTCTTCACTGGGGGATCCGTACACCGATAAGCTCATCTTT.

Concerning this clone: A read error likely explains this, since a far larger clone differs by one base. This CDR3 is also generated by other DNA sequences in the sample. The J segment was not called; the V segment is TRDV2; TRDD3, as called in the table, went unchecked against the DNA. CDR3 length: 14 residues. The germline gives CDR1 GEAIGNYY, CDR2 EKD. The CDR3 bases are TGTGCCTGTTTTGTACTGGGGGACACCGATAAGCTCATCTTT. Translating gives CACFVLGDTDKLIF.

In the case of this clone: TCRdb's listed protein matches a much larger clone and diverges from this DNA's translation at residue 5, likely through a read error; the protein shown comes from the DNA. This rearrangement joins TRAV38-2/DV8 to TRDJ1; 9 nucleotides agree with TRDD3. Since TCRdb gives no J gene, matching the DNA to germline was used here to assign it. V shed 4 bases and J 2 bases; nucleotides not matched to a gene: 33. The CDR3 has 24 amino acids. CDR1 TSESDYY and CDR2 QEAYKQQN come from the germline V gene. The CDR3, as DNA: TGTGCTTATAGGGGCCTAAGGTTAGTCTTTCCCCCTGGGGGATTAAGAATGGAAACCGATAAACTCATCTTT. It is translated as CAYRGLRLVFPPGGLRMETDKLIF.

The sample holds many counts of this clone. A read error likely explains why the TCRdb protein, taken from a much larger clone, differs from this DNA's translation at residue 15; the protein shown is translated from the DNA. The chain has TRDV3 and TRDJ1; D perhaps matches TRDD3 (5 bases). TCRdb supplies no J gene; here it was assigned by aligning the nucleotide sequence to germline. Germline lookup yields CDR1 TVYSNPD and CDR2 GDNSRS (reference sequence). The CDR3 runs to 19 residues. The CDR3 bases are TGTGCGTTCCACCCCTCTCCACCGAACGTACGGGATCGTTTGAGTAAACTCATCTTT. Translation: CAFHPSPPNVRDRLSKLIF.

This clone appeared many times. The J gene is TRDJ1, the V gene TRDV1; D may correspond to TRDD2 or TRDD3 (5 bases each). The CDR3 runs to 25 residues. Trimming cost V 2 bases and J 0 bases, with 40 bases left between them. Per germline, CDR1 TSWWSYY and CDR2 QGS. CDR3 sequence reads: CALGEIMFSQLPRGRDASYTDKLIF. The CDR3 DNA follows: TGTGCTCTTGGGGAAATAATGTTTTCTCAACTTCCACGCGGTCGGGATGCGTCGTACACCGATAAACTCATCTTT.

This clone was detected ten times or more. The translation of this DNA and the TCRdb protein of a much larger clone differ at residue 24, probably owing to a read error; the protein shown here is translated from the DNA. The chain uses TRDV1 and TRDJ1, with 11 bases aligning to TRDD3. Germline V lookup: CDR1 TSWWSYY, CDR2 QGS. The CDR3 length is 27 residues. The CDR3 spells CALGEVRAYHRPSVGGYASAYTDRLIF. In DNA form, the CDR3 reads TGTGCTCTTGGGGAAGTAAGGGCCTACCACCGTCCCTCTGTTGGGGGATACGCTTCTGCCTACACCGATAGACTCATCTTT.

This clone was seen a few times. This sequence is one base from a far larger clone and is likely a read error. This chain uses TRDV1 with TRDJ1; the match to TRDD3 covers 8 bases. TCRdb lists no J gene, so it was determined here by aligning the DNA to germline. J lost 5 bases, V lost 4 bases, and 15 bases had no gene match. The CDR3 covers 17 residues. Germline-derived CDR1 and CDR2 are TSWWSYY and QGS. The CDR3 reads CALGGKQLSWGRDKLIF. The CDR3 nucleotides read TGTGCTCTTGGGGGTAAACAACTAAGCTGGGGGAGGGATAAACTCATCTTT.

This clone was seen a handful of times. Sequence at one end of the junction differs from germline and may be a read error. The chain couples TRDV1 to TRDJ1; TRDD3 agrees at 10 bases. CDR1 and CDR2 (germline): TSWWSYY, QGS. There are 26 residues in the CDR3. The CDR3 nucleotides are TGTGCTCTTGGGGAACTTCCCCAGGAGGATTTCCTACGAAGCATCGGGGGGATACGCGAGACCGATAACCTCATCTTT. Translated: CALGELPQEDFLRSIGGIRETDNLIF.